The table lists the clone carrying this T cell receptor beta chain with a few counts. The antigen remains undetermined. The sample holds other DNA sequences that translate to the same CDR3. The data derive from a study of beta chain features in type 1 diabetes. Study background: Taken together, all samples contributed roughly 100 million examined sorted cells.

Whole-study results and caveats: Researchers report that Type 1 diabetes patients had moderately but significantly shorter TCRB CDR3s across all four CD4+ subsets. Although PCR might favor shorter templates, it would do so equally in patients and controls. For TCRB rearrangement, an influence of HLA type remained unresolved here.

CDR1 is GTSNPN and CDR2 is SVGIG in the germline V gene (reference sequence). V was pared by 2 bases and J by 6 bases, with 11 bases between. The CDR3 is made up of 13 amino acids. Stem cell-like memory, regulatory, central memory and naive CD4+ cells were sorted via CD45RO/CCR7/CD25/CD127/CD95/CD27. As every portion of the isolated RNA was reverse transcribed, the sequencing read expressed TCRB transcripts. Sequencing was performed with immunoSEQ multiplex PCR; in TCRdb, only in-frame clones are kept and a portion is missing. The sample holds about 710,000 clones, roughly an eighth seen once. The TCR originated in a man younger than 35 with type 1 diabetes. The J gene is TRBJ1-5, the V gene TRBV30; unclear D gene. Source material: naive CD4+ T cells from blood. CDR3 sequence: CAWSRRDRQPQHF. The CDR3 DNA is TGTGCCTGGAGTCGGAGGGATCGTCAGCCCCAGCATTTT. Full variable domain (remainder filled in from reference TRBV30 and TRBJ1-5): SQTIHQWPATLVQPVGSPLSLECTVEGTSNPNLYWYRQAAGRGLQLLFYSVGIGQISSEVPQNLSASRPQDRQFILSSKKLLLSDSGFYLCAWSRRDRQPQHFGDGTRLSIL.